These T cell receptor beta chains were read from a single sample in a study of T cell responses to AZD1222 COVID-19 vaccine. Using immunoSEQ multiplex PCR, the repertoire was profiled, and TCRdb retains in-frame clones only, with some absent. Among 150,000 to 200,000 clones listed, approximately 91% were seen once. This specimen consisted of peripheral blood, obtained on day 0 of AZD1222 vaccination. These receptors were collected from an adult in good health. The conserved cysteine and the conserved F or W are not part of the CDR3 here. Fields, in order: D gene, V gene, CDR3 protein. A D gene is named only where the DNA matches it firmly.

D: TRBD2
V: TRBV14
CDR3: ASRAGASSYNEQF

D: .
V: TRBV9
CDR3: ASSLARGGELF

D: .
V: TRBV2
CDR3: ASSEAKQDRYNSPLH

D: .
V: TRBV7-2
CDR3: ASSAEGARDTQY

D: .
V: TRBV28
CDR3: ASSLFPRGPYEQY

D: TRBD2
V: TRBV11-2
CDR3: ASSKAGGPSEQY

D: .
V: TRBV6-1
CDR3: ASSEVSGNTIY

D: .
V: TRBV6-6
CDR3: ASSYVAHNSPLH

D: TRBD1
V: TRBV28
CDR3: ASRTGTGVYEQY

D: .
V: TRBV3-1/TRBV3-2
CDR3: ASSQDVQGWGNTEAF

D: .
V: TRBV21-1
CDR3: ASSKGGYT

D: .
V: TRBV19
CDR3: ASRQYPDSPLH

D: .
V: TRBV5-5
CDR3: ASSQAGYGYT

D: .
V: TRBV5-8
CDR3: ASSLTGQYNEQF

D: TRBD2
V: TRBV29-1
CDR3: SVGLTSGSSDEQF

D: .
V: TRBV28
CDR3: ASSGELGMTDEQF

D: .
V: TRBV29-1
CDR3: SSQTSTGAKNIQY

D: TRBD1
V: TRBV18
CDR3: ASSPPGQGESSIQY

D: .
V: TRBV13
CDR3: ASSLGGRSYEQY

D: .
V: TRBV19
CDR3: ASSINLSRGRGITEAF

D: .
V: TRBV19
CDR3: ASAPLFRGNQPQH

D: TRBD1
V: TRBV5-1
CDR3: ASSEGQGSHEQY

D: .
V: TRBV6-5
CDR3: ASRQGGRRTEAF

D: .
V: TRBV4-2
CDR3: ASSHPSGTSPGGYNEQF

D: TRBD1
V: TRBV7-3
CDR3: ASSETGAYGYT

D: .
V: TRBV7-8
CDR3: ASSWDRETQY

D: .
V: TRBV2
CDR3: ASSAAVGQPAEAF

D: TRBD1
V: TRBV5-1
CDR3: ASSVQGQGEKLF

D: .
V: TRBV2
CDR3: ASSPGRLNYGYT

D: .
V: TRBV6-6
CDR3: ASRWQGNTEAF

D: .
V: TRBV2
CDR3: ASSVADMRGILFYGYT

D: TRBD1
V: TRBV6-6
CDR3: ASSTGGRSDEQY

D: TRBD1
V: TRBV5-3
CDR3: ARSLVNGRGLPSSYNSPLH

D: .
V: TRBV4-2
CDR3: ASSQEGDRGAF

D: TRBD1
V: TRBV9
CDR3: ASSDDRGVRVRGYT

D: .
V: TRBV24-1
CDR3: ATRDSQTHTEAF

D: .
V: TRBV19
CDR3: ASSIAGQVFATNEKLF

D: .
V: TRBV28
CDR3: ASSLGAPGEKLF

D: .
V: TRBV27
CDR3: ASSLTQGIYYEQY

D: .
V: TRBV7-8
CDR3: ASSSQGYSYNEQF

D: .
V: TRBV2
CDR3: ASNVGAAYNEQF

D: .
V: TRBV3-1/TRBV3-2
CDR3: AGVSGYEQY

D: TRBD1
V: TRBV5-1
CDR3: ASSLGGQGRRYSPLH

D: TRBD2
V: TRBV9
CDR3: ASSDPLAGGANEQF

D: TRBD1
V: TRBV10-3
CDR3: AISDPGQGNHEQY

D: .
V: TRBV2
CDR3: ASSARRQSPGGYT

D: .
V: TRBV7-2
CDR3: ASRPTGTTYT

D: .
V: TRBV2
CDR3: ASSEALRRRTEAF

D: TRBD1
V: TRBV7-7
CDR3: ASSLQATAGGETQY

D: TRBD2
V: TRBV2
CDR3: ASSPGTSGRRASEQY

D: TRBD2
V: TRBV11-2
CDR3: ASSLHGASGTYEQY

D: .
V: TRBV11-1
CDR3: ASSYQWGVDAEAF

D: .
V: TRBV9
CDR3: ASSVGPTGELF

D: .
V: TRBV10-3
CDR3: AISASEQDNTIY

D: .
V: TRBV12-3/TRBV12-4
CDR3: ASSRQSNQPQH

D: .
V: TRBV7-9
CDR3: ASSLDGSNQPQH

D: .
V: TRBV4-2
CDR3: ASSQEGGLHEQY

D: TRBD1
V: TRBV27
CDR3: ASSLSQGEWDNEQF

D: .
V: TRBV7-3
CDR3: ASSYPGSEQF